This T cell receptor (beta chain) was recorded in a study of shared clonotypes between healthy human individuals. The study's findings and limits: Incompleteness in sorted-subset sequencing, despite large depth, was shown by rarefaction.

J gave up 5 bases and V 0 bases, and 6 bases lay outside the gene matches. This CDR3 is built from 16 residues. The germline CDR1 and CDR2 sequences are SGHVS and FQNEAQ. The table came from immunoSEQ multiplex PCR; TCRdb's copy has only in-frame clones and leaves some out. In the table there are about 330,000 clones, around two thirds of which are singletons. This clone was observed a few times. Its antigen is not known. The chain couples TRBV7-8 to TRBJ1-4; TRBD1 aligns across 7 bases. Source material: memory CD4+ T cells sorted from blood. Indicated subset: CD45RA-negative fraction. The TCR was taken from a man aged 25 to 45 in good health. CDR3 sequence (DNA): TGTGCCAGCAGCTTAGCGCCGACAGGGCCAAATGAAAAACTGTTTTTT. It translates to CASSLAPTGPNEKLFF.